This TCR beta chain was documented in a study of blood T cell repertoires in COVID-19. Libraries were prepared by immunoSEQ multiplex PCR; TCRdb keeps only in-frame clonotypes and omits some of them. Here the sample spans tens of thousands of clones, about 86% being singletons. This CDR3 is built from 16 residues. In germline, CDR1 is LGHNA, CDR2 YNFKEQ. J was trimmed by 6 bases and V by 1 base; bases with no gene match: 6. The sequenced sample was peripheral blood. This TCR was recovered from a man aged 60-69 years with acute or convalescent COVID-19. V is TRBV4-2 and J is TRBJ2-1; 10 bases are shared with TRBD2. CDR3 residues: CASSQALAGFRNEQFF. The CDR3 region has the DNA TGTGCCAGCAGCCAAGCACTAGCGGGGTTCCGCAATGAGCAGTTCTTC.